The 20 T cell receptor beta chains listed next were all sequenced from one sample in a study of cytomegalovirus exposure and HLA in healthy donors. In the PCR, 60 Vbeta and 13 Jbeta primers were used. TCRdb's copy holds only in-frame clones and misses some; the assay was immunoSEQ multiplex PCR. The sample carries approximately 190,000 clones, 81% recorded once. The source material was PBMCs. The receptors were gathered from a man aged 45-65 years in good health and CMV-seronegative.

The V gene is TRBV10-3, the J gene TRBJ1-6; 8 nucleotides agree with TRBD1. This CDR3 region has 16 residues. In germline, CDR1 is ENHRY, CDR2 SYGVKD. J was trimmed by 10 bases and V by 2 bases; bases with no gene match: 10. The CDR3 sequence: CAISEKTGDLGSPLHF. The CDR3 region has the DNA TGTGCCATCAGTGAGAAGACAGGGGATTTGGGATCACCCCTCCACTTT.

V is TRBV27 and J is TRBJ1-2; 9 bases are a match to TRBD1. The CDR3 is made up of 15 amino acids. V shed 5 bases and J 2 bases; nucleotides not matched to a gene: 6. Germline assignment: CDR1 MNHEY and CDR2 SMNVEV (reference sequence). CDR3 nucleotide sequence: TGTGCCAGCAGTCCCCCCGGGACAGGGAACTATGGCTACACCTTC. Protein: CASSPPGTGNYGYTF.

The rearrangement joins TRBV11-2 to TRBJ2-3; 7 bases match TRBD2. The germline V gene has CDR1 SGHAT and CDR2 FQNNGV. CDR3 length equals 14 residues. The V gene end was trimmed by 4 bases and the J gene end by 1 base; junction bases not matched to a gene: 2. The CDR3 loop reads CASSWAGGTDTQYF. The CDR3 DNA reads TGTGCCAGCAGCTGGGCGGGGGGCACAGATACGCAGTATTTT. Complete variable domain (other parts from reference TRBV11-2 and TRBJ2-3): EAGVAQSPRYKIIEKRQSVAFWCNPISGHATLYWYQQILGQGPKLLIQFQNNGVVDDSQLPKDRFSAERLKGVDSTLKIQPAKLEDSAVYLCASSWAGGTDTQYFGPGTRLTVL.

The chain carries TRBV4-3 and TRBJ1-6, with D tentatively TRBD1 (5 bases). The CDR3 spans 15 residues. Per germline, CDR1 LGHNA and CDR2 YSLEER. Trimming took off 3 bases at V and 2 bases at J, with 8 bases between the two ends. The CDR3 protein is CASSQGRAYNSPLHF. In DNA form, the CDR3 reads TGCGCCAGCAGCCAGGGCAGGGCCTATAATTCACCCCTCCACTTT.

This clone was seen just once. The rearrangement links TRBV5-6 to TRBJ1-4; D is perhaps TRBD1 (5 bases). This CDR3 has 15 residues. V shed 0 bases and J shed 7 bases, with 13 bases lying between them. The germline CDR1 and CDR2 sequences are SGHDT and YYEEEE. As DNA, the CDR3 is TGTGCCAGCAGCTTGGATACAGGCGGAAGTGAAAAACTGTTTTTT. Its protein product is CASSLDTGGSEKLFF.

V is TRBV7-9 and J is TRBJ1-1, with 8 bases lining up with TRBD1. CDR1 is SEHNR, CDR2 FQNEAQ, per germline (reference sequence). With V trimmed by 8 bases and J by 11 bases, 10 bases remained unmatched. The length of the CDR3 is 12 residues. CDR3 sequence (DNA): TGTGCCAGCGGGGGGACAGGAATTATGGCTTTCTTT. Protein sequence: CASGGTGIMAFF.

The chain links TRBV11-3 to TRBJ2-3; 9 bases match TRBD2. V was pared by 5 bases and J by 4 bases, with 13 bases of the junction left unmatched. Germline V gene data show CDR1 as SGHNT and CDR2 as YENEEA. CDR3 size: 17 residues. The CDR3 nucleotides are TGTGCCAGCAGCCCACGTCGGGGTAGCGGGGGAGCAGATACGCAGTATTTT. The encoded protein is CASSPRRGSGGADTQYF.

This clone was seen only a few times. The V call is TRBV5-6, the J call TRBJ1-5; D not certain. CDR1 SGHDT and CDR2 YYEEEE come from the germline V gene. V lost 2 bases and J lost 2, with 11 bases in between. The CDR3 is made up of 15 amino acids. CDR3 in amino acids: CASSFKGRGNQPQHF. The CDR3 DNA reads as TGTGCCAGCAGCTTTAAAGGGAGGGGCAATCAGCCCCAGCATTTT.

This clone was seen more than once but under ten times. The rearrangement links TRBV7-2 to TRBJ2-7; the D gene is possibly TRBD2 (6 bases). This CDR3 spans 15 amino acids. Germline lookup yields CDR1 SGHTA and CDR2 FQGNSA. V lost 3 bases, J lost 3 bases, and 15 bases lay in between. The chain's CDR3 is CASSFAGTLIYEQYF. The DNA for the CDR3 is TGTGCCAGCAGCTTCGCCGGGACTCTCATCTACGAGCAGTACTTC.

This chain links TRBV7-9 with TRBJ2-7, with no clear D. CDR1 and CDR2 from the germline V gene are SEHNR and FQNEAQ (reference sequence). V shed 2 bases and J shed 5 bases, with 13 bases lying between them. The CDR3 has 14 residues. The DNA of the CDR3 is TGTGCCAGCAGCTTAAATGGGCGCCGTGACGAGCAGTACTTC. As protein: CASSLNGRRDEQYF.

There are a few counts of this clone. V is TRBV27 and J is TRBJ1-5, with 7 bases lining up with TRBD1. The germline gives CDR1 MNHEY, CDR2 SMNVEV (reference sequence). The CDR3 spans 13 residues. After removal of 5 bases from V and 5 bases from J, the junction contained 3 bases not matched to a gene. The CDR3 DNA reads as TGTGCCAGCAGTATCGACAGGGATCAGCCCCAGCATTTT. This codes for CASSIDRDQPQHF.

J is TRBJ2-5 and V is TRBV9; a weak D match, TRBD2 (6 bases). The CDR3 runs to 15 residues. Trimming removed 1 base from V and 3 bases from J, with 13 bases in between. Germline CDR1 and CDR2: SGDLS and YYNGEE. The CDR3 DNA is TGTGCCAGCAGCGTAATGGAGGGGTCCAAAGAGACCCAGTACTTC. Translated: CASSVMEGSKETQYF.

Notes on this clone: Compared with germline, one end of the junction differs, possibly owing to a read error. The chain uses TRBV7-9 and TRBJ2-5; TRBD1 matches at 9 bases. Germline-derived CDR1 and CDR2 are SEHNR and FQNEAQ (reference sequence). The CDR3 extends over 13 amino acids. The CDR3: CSSSLDRGETQYF. CDR3 nucleotide sequence: TGTTCCAGCAGTTTGGACAGGGGAGAGACCCAGTACTTC.

Points on this clone: The sample holds other DNA sequences that translate to the same CDR3. The chain couples TRBV5-4 to TRBJ1-6, with TRBD1 identical over 8 bases. CDR1 and CDR2 from the germline V gene are SGHNT and YYREEE (reference sequence). V dropped 6 bases and J dropped 10; count of bases not matched to a gene: 9. The CDR3 is 14 residues long. CDR3 sequence (DNA): TGTGCCAGCACCCCCGGGACAGGCAACTCACCCCTCCACTTT. This sequence encodes CASTPGTGNSPLHF.

The J gene is TRBJ2-7, the V gene TRBV5-5; 10 positions agree with TRBD2. CDR3 length: 15 residues. Germline CDR1 and CDR2: SGHKS and YYEKEE (reference sequence). V shed 2 bases and J 0 bases; nucleotides not matched to a gene: 2. CDR3 protein: CASSLLAGSSYEQYF. CDR3 nucleotides: TGTGCCAGCAGCTTACTAGCGGGGAGCTCCTACGAGCAGTACTTC.

This chain links TRBV30 with TRBJ2-5; TRBD1 might be the D (5 bases). Germline CDR1 reads GTSNPN; CDR2 reads SVGIG (reference sequence). The V gene lost 0 bases and the J gene lost 5 bases, with 10 bases spanning the gap. This CDR3 region has 13 residues. CDR3 bases: TGTGCCTGGAGTGTACGGAAGGGGGAGACCCAGTACTTC. As protein: CAWSVRKGETQYF.

The chain joins TRBV7-2 to TRBJ2-5; no reliable D call. CDR1 and CDR2 from the germline V gene are SGHTA and FQGNSA. Trimming cost V 3 bases and J 3 bases, with 5 bases left between them. This CDR3 has 12 residues. As DNA, the CDR3 is TGTGCCAGCAGCTTCCTTAAAGAGACCCAGTACTTC. Its translation: CASSFLKETQYF.

This clone was seen a few times. The rearrangement joins TRBV4-1 to TRBJ2-7; D unclear. The length of the CDR3 is 14 residues. The V and J ends lost 0 bases and 7 bases respectively, with 13 bases between them. Germline V gene sequence: CDR1 MGHRA, CDR2 YSYEKL. The CDR3 region is CASSQDLPQREQYF. As DNA, the CDR3 is TGCGCCAGCAGCCAAGATCTTCCTCAGAGGGAGCAGTACTTC.

The chain joins TRBV29-1 to TRBJ1-2, with D hard to call. The CDR3 runs 12 residues. V was trimmed by 4 bases and J by 6 bases, leaving 12 bases between them. Looked up from germline, CDR1 is SQVTM and CDR2 is ANQGSEA. The chain's CDR3 is CSVGWGEDGYTF. The CDR3, as DNA: TGCAGCGTTGGTTGGGGAGAGGATGGCTACACCTTC.

J is TRBJ1-5 and V is TRBV30; no firm D call. CDR1 GTSNPN and CDR2 SVGIG come from the germline V gene (reference sequence). The CDR3 has 13 amino acids. V was pared by 0 bases and J by 4 bases, with 7 bases between. CDR3 in amino acids: CAWSVEENQPQHF. In nucleotides, the CDR3 is TGTGCCTGGAGTGTAGAGGAGAATCAGCCCCAGCATTTT.